The T cell receptor beta chain under discussion was sequenced for a study of CD8 T cells in ankylosing spondylitis. Notes on the study in general: Matched ankylosing spondylitis synovial fluid reportedly contained a significantly enriched population of disease-linked clones.

One entry per CDR3 protein results from TCRdb running MiXCR on the 5' RACE reads. The data hold fewer than 200,000 distinct CDR3 sequences, with over 15% observed a single time. CDR1 and CDR2 (germline): SQVTM, ANQGSEA. The CDR3 length is 15 residues. Losses at the gene ends were 2 bases for V and 6 bases for J; bases not matched to a gene: 7. Many counts were recorded for this clonotype. The antigen is not known. This chain joins TRBV29-1 and TRBJ2-2; 9 bases match TRBD2. This sequence was found in a male donor aged 10-35 years with ankylosing spondylitis or in good health (not recorded which). Sequencing was carried out using blood, either unsorted or a sorted T cell fraction (not recorded which). The CDR3 DNA reads TGCAGCGTTGAATTGCGGGAGGGCCCGGCCGGGGAGCTGTTTTTT. Its translation is CSVELREGPAGELFF.